The entry below describes one TCR beta chain. The treatment is: oral pan-JAK inhibitor, 5-10 mg twice daily. PBMCs provided sorted CD4+ and CD8+ T cells. After isolation, RNA underwent reverse transcription to generate cDNA as the sequencing template. Some clones are missing from TCRdb's copy, which holds only in-frame ones; the method was immunoSEQ multiplex PCR. The top ten clones hold 15% to 20% of a sample with about 150,000 clones, roughly 54% of them seen once. This specimen belongs to a study of CD8+ T cells in alopecia areata. Study as a whole: Tofacitinib continued for 6 to 18 months and was then withheld for 6 months.

The V end was cut by 4 bases, the J end by 8 bases, with 17 bases between. The germline V gene encodes CDR1 MGHDK and CDR2 SYGVNS. The CDR3 covers 14 residues. The sequencing used CD8+ T cells sorted from blood, collected at week 4, from a patient treated with tofacitinib. The genes are TRBV25-1 and TRBJ1-2; tentatively, D is TRBD1 (5 bases). This sequence originates from a human donor with alopecia areata. The CDR3 DNA sequence: TGTGCCAGCAGTGTCTGGAGCGGGGCAGGGGGCTACACCTTC. It specifies CASSVWSGAGGYTF.